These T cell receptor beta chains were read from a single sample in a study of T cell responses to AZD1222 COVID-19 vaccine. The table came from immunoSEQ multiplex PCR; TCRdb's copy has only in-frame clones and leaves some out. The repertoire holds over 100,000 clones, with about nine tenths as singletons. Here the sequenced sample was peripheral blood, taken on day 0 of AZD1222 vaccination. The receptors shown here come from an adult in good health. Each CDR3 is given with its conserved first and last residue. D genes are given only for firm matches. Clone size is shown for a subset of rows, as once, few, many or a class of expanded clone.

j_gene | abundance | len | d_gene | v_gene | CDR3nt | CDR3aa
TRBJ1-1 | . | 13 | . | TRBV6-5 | TGTGCCAGTATACCAAGGCTGAACACTGAAGCTTTCTTT | CASIPRLNTEAFF
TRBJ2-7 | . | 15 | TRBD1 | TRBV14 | TGTGCCAGCAGCCACCTCGGGACAGGGACGTTCGAGCAGTACTTC | CASSHLGTGTFEQYF
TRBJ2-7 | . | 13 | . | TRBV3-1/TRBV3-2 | TGTGCCAGCAGCCAATTCGAGGGAGGCGAGCAGTACTTC | CASSQFEGGEQYF
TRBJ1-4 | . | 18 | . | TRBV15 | TGTGCCACCAGCAGAGGTCGATTGGACGGAACAACTAATGAAAAACTGTTTTTT | CATSRGRLDGTTNEKLFF
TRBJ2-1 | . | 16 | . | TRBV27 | TGTGCCAGCAGTTTATTAGGCGGGGCCTCCTACAATGAGCAGTTCTTC | CASSLLGGASYNEQFF
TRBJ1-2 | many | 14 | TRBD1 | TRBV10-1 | TGCGCCAGCTCCTTCCCGACAGGGCGTTATGGCTACACCTTC | CASSFPTGRYGYTF
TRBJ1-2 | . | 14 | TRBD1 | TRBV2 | TGTGCCAGCAGTGATCCGGACAGGATCTATGGCTACACCTTC | CASSDPDRIYGYTF
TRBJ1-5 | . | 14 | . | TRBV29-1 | TGCAGCGTCGGGGGGGGCGTGGGAGGACAGCCCCAGCATTTT | CSVGGGVGGQPQHF
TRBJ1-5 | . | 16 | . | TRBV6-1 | TGTGCCAGCAGTGAAGCGGGGCAGGGTGGCAATCAGCCCCAGCATTTT | CASSEAGQGGNQPQHF
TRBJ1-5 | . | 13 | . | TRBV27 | TGTGCCAGCAGTTCCTCAGAGAATCAGCCCCAGCATTTT | CASSSSENQPQHF